This T cell receptor beta chain emerged from a study of T-cell memory formation after mild COVID-19. MiXCR, applied by TCRdb to the 5' RACE reads, yields one record per CDR3 protein. The data contain about half a million distinct CDR3 sequences, roughly 18% of them singletons. Germline V gives CDR1 SGHAT, CDR2 FQNNGV. The CDR3 has 13 residues. V was shortened by 1 base and J by 9 bases, with 10 bases between the two germline ends. The specimen sequenced was PBMCs or a T cell subset sorted from them (not recorded which). The chain has TRBV11-2 and TRBJ2-1; D is ambiguous. This receptor was taken from an adult woman who had mild COVID-19 (a few samples of this study predate the infection). Cell type and time point are not known. CDR3 sequence reads: CASSLAFSSEQFF. CDR3 coding DNA: TGTGCCAGCAGCTTAGCCTTCTCCTCTGAGCAGTTCTTC.